This TCR beta chain was recovered during a study of identical twins (TCRdb year 2016). In terms of the full investigation: To test whether fetal clonotypes persist, this study deep-sequenced TCR alpha and beta repertoires from monozygotic twins, from unrelated adults of various ages, and from cord blood. Replicate twin experiments were performed at different times using different library preparation protocols to rule out contamination. Broader findings and caveats from the paper: Zero-insertion analyses could be partly confounded by invariant T cells such as MAIT and iNKT, although diverse VJ usage argued against such confounding for most clonotypes. In monozygotic twins, recombination models systematically underestimated out-of-frame TCR alpha sharing, but the models matched the sharing seen between unrelated individuals. Because the same donors could not be followed over many years, the conclusions relied on cross-sectional statistical analysis. Excess twin sharing in beta out-of-frame sequences was weaker because fewer shared sequences lowered the signal-to-noise ratio. Compared with coincidental sharing between unrelated individuals, an excess of low generation-probability sequences was observed among out-of-frame TCR alpha sequences shared between twins. Fewer insertions were carried by abundant cord blood beta clonotypes, a similar but weaker trend appeared in young adult naive repertoires, and no such trend appeared in memory repertoires.

This clonotype was counted at least ten times. Its recognized antigen is unknown. No base quality values were provided; no much bigger clone lies one nucleotide off. CDR1 and CDR2 are read off the germline V gene as SQVTM and ANQGSEA. Counted from cysteine to phenylalanine, this CDR3 has 15 amino acids. Only the CDR3 DNA stays, 45 bases, in frame from base 1. V is pruned by 7 bases and J by 8 bases, leaving 15 bases of the junction without a gene match. Only healthy Caucasian donors were included. Using Miltenyi CD45RO+ enrichment and human naive T-cell isolation kits, memory (CD45RO+) and naive T cells were isolated from PBMC. Library generation was performed with 5' RACE. Sequencing was carried out with an Illumina HiSeq 2000. A universal primer binding site was introduced by template switching, and a unique molecular identifier was present in the final cDNA, enabling accurate counting of TCR cDNA molecules. First-strand cDNA for TCR alpha and beta chains was synthesized from specific primers in the conserved constant-segment region. To control for contamination, every cDNA library was double barcoded, receiving both a SMART-Mk sample barcode and Illumina barcodes. TruSeq adapter sequences and Illumina sample barcodes were added in two successive PCR steps. The Illumina HiSeq platform was used with custom primers to sequence TCR alpha and beta cDNA libraries. The paper's data handling went like this. MiGEC was used to process raw reads and extract unique molecular identifiers, and MiXCR was used to find CDR3 positions. Recombination models were inferred per individual with the repgenHMM and IGoR tools using an EM algorithm. Shared clonotypes were analyzed with the tcR package in R, and sharing was normalized by the product of cloneset sizes. To study raw recombination without the effects of thymic and clonal selection, out-of-frame nonproductive sequences were analyzed. TCRdb reprocessing: public reads trimmed at Q25 with fastp, clones called with MiXCR, in-frame beta chains kept. Identical CDR3 protein sequences are pooled into one entry, listed with their most common genes and DNA. The V and J calls come from TCRdb's annotation, not from the publication. Recorded for this sample are about 100,000 distinct CDR3 sequences; 5.9% of them occurred a single time. More than 10% of the sample rests with the top ten.

The sequence was collected from a woman aged 45-65 years in good health. Rearrangement joined TRBV29-1 to TRBJ2-1; 9 bases in the middle match TRBD2. Specimen: memory T cells sorted from blood. The cell subset or site label for this specimen denotes: CD45RO+ enriched T cells. The CDR3 region reads CSAALAGYDGDEQFF. The sequenced DNA: TGCAGCGCCGCCCTAGCGGGATACGACGGTGATGAGCAGTTCTTC.